Presented here are 8 T cell receptor beta chains from one specimen sequenced in a study of PD-1 blockade in classical Hodgkin lymphoma. The time point was: newly diagnosed, previously untreated cHL patient sample. Starting with thawed PBMCs, CD4+ T cells were purified by magnetic negative selection. Repertoires were generated with immunoSEQ multiplex PCR, while TCRdb's copy carries only in-frame clones and drops some. The repertoire holds about 30,000 clones, with roughly nine tenths as singletons. The sequencing input was CD4+ T cells from blood. These receptors originate from a human donor with classical Hodgkin lymphoma.

The V gene is TRBV11-1, the J gene TRBJ2-7; 9 bases fit TRBD2. The CDR3 has 14 amino acids. The J segment lost 8 bases and the V segment lost 4 bases, leaving 9 bases of the junction unmatched. The V gene's germline CDR1 is SGHAT and CDR2 FQDESV (reference sequence). The CDR3 region has the DNA TGTGCCAGCAGCTCCCCGGGACTAGCAAACCAGCAGTACTTC. Translation gives CASSSPGLANQQYF.

This chain joins TRBV7-9 and TRBJ2-5; D gene uncertain. This CDR3 has 11 amino acids. Per germline, CDR1 SEHNR and CDR2 FQNEAQ (reference sequence). Trimming removed 2 bases at V and 9 bases at J, with 7 bases between. CDR3 bases: TGTGCCAGCAGCTTACTTGAGGCCCAGTACTTC. It codes for CASSLLEAQYF.

CDR3 in amino acids: CASTSPYRLAGDTDTQYF. Here the CDR3 DNA reads TGTGCCAGCACCTCCCCTTACAGACTAGCGGGTGACACAGATACGCAGTATTTT. V and J are TRBV28 and TRBJ2-3; TRBD2 aligns across 10 bases. Germline values: CDR1 MDHEN, CDR2 SYDVKM. The CDR3 consists of 18 residues. The junction had 15 bases not matched to a gene; V was cut back by 7 bases and J by 2 bases.

The CDR3, as DNA: TGCGCCAGCAGCTTGCTGAGGAATGAGCAGTTCTTC. It yields the protein CASSLLRNEQFF. The chain employs TRBV5-1 and TRBJ2-1; D call uncertain. This CDR3 has 12 amino acids. Germline V lookup: CDR1 SGHRS, CDR2 YFSETQ. V lost 1 base, J lost 7 bases, and 6 bases lay in between. The full variable domain, its missing parts supplied by reference TRBV5-1 and TRBJ2-1, is KAGVTQTPRYLIKTRGQQVTLSCSPISGHRSVSWYQQTPGQGLQFLFEYFSETQRNKGNFPGRFSGRQFSNSRSEMNVSTLELGDSALYLCASSLLRNEQFFGPGTRLTVL.

This clone has a handful of counts. The chain employs TRBV28 and TRBJ1-1, with no clear D. Germline V gives CDR1 MDHEN, CDR2 SYDVKM. The CDR3 has 14 residues. V lost 7 bases and J 5 bases, leaving 17 bases between the germline ends. The CDR3 region has the DNA TGTGCCAGCACCCCCCAGCAGACTGGGACTGAAGCTTTCTTT. It is translated as CASTPQQTGTEAFF. The full variable domain, completed using reference TRBV28 and TRBJ1-1, is DVKVTQSSRYLVKRTGEKVFLECVQDMDHENMFWYRQDPGLGLRLIYFSYDVKMKEKGDIPEGYSVSREKKERFSLILESASTNQTSMYLCASTPQQTGTEAFFGQGTRLTVV.

The V call is TRBV5-1, the J call TRBJ2-7; 11 bases line up with TRBD2. CDR1 is SGHRS and CDR2 is YFSETQ in the germline V gene. V dropped 4 bases and J dropped 5; count of bases not matched to a gene: 5. The CDR3 runs to 14 residues. CDR3 in DNA: TGCGCCAGCAGCGTCCTAGCGGGAGGTGACGAGCAGTACTTC. It encodes CASSVLAGGDEQYF.

This chain uses TRBV10-3 with TRBJ1-2, with D possibly being TRBD1 (6 bases). CDR3 length: 12 amino acids. With 5 bases removed from V and 4 bases from J, the gap between germline ends came to 8 bases. Germline CDR1 ENHRY, CDR2 SYGVKD. The DNA of the CDR3 is TGTGCCATCAGTAAGGACAGCTATGGCTACACCTTC. Protein product: CAISKDSYGYTF.

The J gene is TRBJ1-3, the V gene TRBV9; no firm D call. The germline V gene has CDR1 SGDLS and CDR2 YYNGEE. The CDR3 runs to 13 residues. Trimming removed 4 bases at V and 4 bases at J, with 9 bases between. The CDR3 nucleotides read TGTGCCAGCAGCTTAAGGGTGGGAAACACCATATATTTT. This sequence encodes CASSLRVGNTIYF.